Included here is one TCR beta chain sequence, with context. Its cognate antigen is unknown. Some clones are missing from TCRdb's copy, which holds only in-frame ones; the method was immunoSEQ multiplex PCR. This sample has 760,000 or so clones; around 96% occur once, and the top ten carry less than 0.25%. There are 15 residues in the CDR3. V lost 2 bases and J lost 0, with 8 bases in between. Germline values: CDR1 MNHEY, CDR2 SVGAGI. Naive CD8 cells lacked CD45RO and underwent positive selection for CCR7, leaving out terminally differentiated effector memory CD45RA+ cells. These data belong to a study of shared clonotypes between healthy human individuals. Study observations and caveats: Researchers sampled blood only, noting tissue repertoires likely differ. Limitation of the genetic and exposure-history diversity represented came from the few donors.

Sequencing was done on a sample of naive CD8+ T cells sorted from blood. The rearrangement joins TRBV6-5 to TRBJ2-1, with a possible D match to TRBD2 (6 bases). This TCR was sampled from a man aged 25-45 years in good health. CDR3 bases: TGTGCCAGCAGTTACGCGGGGAGCTCCTACAATGAGCAGTTCTTC. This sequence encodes CASSYAGSSYNEQFF.